These 32 T cell receptor beta chains came from one sample sequenced in a study of blood T cell repertoires in COVID-19. This table comes from immunoSEQ multiplex PCR, and its TCRdb copy is limited to in-frame clones, with some not included. The sample consists of roughly 100,000 clones, roughly 82% of them appearing once. Sample: peripheral blood. All receptors come from a man between 60 and 75 years old with acute or convalescent COVID-19.

This clone was recorded a few times. This chain's CDR3 is CASRPPGHINEAFF. For the CDR3, the DNA is TGTGCCAGCAGACCCCCGGGACATATAAATGAAGCTTTCTTT. The chain has TRBV28 and TRBJ1-1; the D gene is possibly TRBD1 (6 bases). CDR3 length: 14 amino acids. Germline V gene lookup returns CDR1 MDHEN and CDR2 SYDVKM. Trimming stripped 6 bases from V and 7 bases from J, with 18 bases between.

V gene TRBV5-6 combines with J gene TRBJ2-7; 8 bases are a match to TRBD2. The CDR3 sequence is 18 residues long. The V segment lost 0 bases and the J segment 3 bases; nucleotides outside the gene matches: 14. Germline loops: CDR1 SGHDT, CDR2 YYEEEE. The DNA of the CDR3 is TGTGCCAGCAGCTTGGCCCCAGCGGGAGTAGTACGAGGCTACGAGCAGTACTTC. Its protein is CASSLAPAGVVRGYEQYF. The full variable domain, with the rest looked up from reference TRBV5-6 and TRBJ2-7, is DAGVTQSPTHLIKTRGQQVTLRCSPKSGHDTVSWYQQALGQGPQFIFQYYEEEERQRGNFPDRFSGHQFPNYSSELNVNALLLGDSALYLCASSLAPAGVVRGYEQYFGPGTRLTVT.

This chain uses TRBV6-1 with TRBJ1-2; D is perhaps TRBD1 (6 bases). CDR1 and CDR2 (germline): MNHNS, SASEGT. The CDR3 contains 16 residues. V lost 4 bases to trimming and J lost 0 bases, with 15 bases between them. The DNA of the CDR3 is TGTGCCAGCAGTGCCGGACAGAGAACCGCTAACTATGGCTACACCTTC. Protein product: CASSAGQRTANYGYTF.

This chain links TRBV6-5 with TRBJ2-1; 11 nucleotides align to TRBD2. With V trimmed by 6 bases and J by 3 bases, 4 bases remained unmatched. The CDR3 runs 15 residues. Germline-derived CDR1 and CDR2 are MNHEY and SVGAGI. CDR3 bases: TGTGCCAGCAGCCCAACTAGCGGGGGCTACAATGAGCAGTTCTTC. It is translated as CASSPTSGGYNEQFF.

As DNA, the CDR3 is TGTGCCTGGAGCCCCTCACTCTCCCGTCGGTCCTACACCTTC. This translates into CAWSPSLSRRSYTF. V gene TRBV30 combines with J gene TRBJ1-2; D is unclear. Trimming left V 3 bases short and J 10 bases short, with 21 bases between. This CDR3 is 14 amino acids long. Germline lookup yields CDR1 GTSNPN and CDR2 SVGIG (reference sequence).

The J gene is TRBJ1-2, the V gene TRBV7-9; weak D call: TRBD1 (6 bases). V was pared by 4 bases and J by 6 bases, with 18 bases between. There are 15 residues in the CDR3. Germline V gene data show CDR1 as SEHNR and CDR2 as FQNEAQ (reference sequence). CDR3 nucleotides: TGTGCCAGCAGCTCCGGGCCAGACAGGTACCATGGCTACACCTTC. Translation gives CASSSGPDRYHGYTF.

The chain links TRBV6-2 or TRBV6-3 to TRBJ1-1; D is perhaps TRBD1 (5 bases). Trimming shortened V by 2 bases and J by 5 bases, and 12 bases separated the two germline ends. This CDR3 has 14 amino acids. The germline V gene has CDR1 MNHEY and CDR2 SVGEGT. DNA of the CDR3: TGTGCCAGCAGTTACAGTGTGGGGGGGACTGAAGCTTTCTTT. It translates to CASSYSVGGTEAFF.

V usage is TRBV3-1 (or the pseudogene TRBV3-2) and J usage is TRBJ1-1; 10 bases align to TRBD1. Per germline, CDR1 LGHDT and CDR2 YNNKEL (reference sequence). The CDR3 contains 16 residues. V lost 4 bases and J lost 1; bases outside the gene matches: 6. For the CDR3, the DNA is TGTGCCAGCAGCCCCCGGGACAGGGGCACGAACACTGAAGCTTTCTTT. Translating it yields CASSPRDRGTNTEAFF.

The chain recombines TRBV2 with TRBJ1-1, with 8 bases aligning to TRBD1. V gave up 5 bases and J gave up 8 bases; unmatched junction bases: 7. Germline CDR1 SNHLY, CDR2 FYNNEI. The CDR3 sequence is 13 residues long. The CDR3 nucleotides read TGTGCCAGCAGTTACAGGGGGGAAGGGGAAGCTTTCTTT. Translation: CASSYRGEGEAFF.

In DNA form, the CDR3 reads TGTGCCAGCAGCCAAAGCCCGACCGGGGAGCTGTTTTTT. Amino acid sequence: CASSQSPTGELFF. This sequence joins TRBV14 and TRBJ2-2; D is unresolved. The CDR3 contains 13 residues. Trimming took off 2 bases at V and 5 bases at J, with 6 bases between the two ends. Germline loops: CDR1 SGHDN, CDR2 FVKESK.

The chain employs TRBV29-1 and TRBJ2-7; 8 bases agree with TRBD1. With 6 bases clipped from V and 4 bases from J, the junction kept 14 bases outside the gene matches. CDR1 and CDR2 (germline): SQVTM, ANQGSEA. This CDR3 has 15 amino acids. CDR3 sequence reads: CSVDGGAGGAYEQYF. The CDR3 nucleotides are TGCAGCGTAGACGGCGGGGCAGGGGGCGCGTACGAGCAGTACTTC.

The gene calls are TRBV7-3 and TRBJ1-2, with 8 bases lining up with TRBD1. The CDR3 covers 14 residues. Germline V gives CDR1 SGHTA, CDR2 FQGTGA. The ends lost 1 base at V and 7 bases at J; junction bases unmatched: 5. CDR3 loop: CASSLNQGAGGYTF. The CDR3, as DNA: TGTGCCAGCAGCTTAAACCAGGGGGCGGGTGGCTACACCTTC.

Regarding this clone: Other DNA sequences in this specimen translate into the identical CDR3. The chain links TRBV6-5 to TRBJ1-1; D is perhaps TRBD1 (6 bases). The CDR3 is 13 amino acids. Trimming shortened V by 7 bases and J by 2 bases, and 11 bases separated the two germline ends. The germline V gene encodes CDR1 MNHEY and CDR2 SVGAGI. This CDR3 reads CASTLTGNTEAFF. The CDR3 coding sequence is TGTGCCAGCACCCTGACAGGTAACACTGAAGCTTTCTTT.

Worth noting for this clone: Other DNA sequences from this sample encode an identical CDR3 as well. The genes are TRBV5-6 and TRBJ1-5, with 9 positions matching TRBD1. The CDR3 has 16 amino acids. Germline values: CDR1 SGHDT, CDR2 YYEEEE. With 0 bases clipped from V and 3 bases from J, the junction kept 4 bases outside the gene matches. CDR3 nucleotides: TGTGCCAGCAGCTTGGCAGGGACAGGGAACAATCAGCCCCAGCATTTT. This translates into CASSLAGTGNNQPQHF.

This rearrangement joins TRBV12-5 to TRBJ2-3, with D unclear. Germline V lookup: CDR1 LGHNT, CDR2 FRNRAP. The CDR3 has 13 residues. V was shortened by 5 bases and J by 2 bases, with 8 bases between the two germline ends. CDR3 in amino acids: CASGSDFTDTQYF. The CDR3 DNA is TGTGCTAGTGGTAGCGACTTCACAGATACGCAGTATTTT.

CDR3 sequence reads: CASSPPQGLNYGYTF. CDR3 sequence (DNA): TGTGCCAGCTCACCACCACAGGGGCTTAACTATGGCTACACCTTC. This chain connects TRBV18 to TRBJ1-2; 7 bases align to TRBD1. The CDR3 sequence is 15 residues long. V dropped 0 bases and J dropped 1; count of bases not matched to a gene: 2. CDR1 and CDR2 from the germline V gene are KGHSH and LQKENI.

This chain uses TRBV9 with TRBJ2-2; D is perhaps TRBD1 (6 bases). This CDR3 is 15 amino acids long. Germline V gene lookup returns CDR1 SGDLS and CDR2 YYNGEE. The germline V and J ends were trimmed by 0 bases and 4 bases, with 10 bases remaining between them. For the CDR3, the DNA is TGTGCCAGCAGCGTAGTTCCAGGGGCCACCGGGGAGCTGTTTTTT. Amino acid sequence: CASSVVPGATGELFF.

The rearrangement joins TRBV6-1 to TRBJ1-4, with TRBD1 matching 7 bases. Trimming took 4 bases from V and 5 from J; bases not matched to a gene: 10. The CDR3 has 16 residues. Germline CDR1 reads MNHNS; CDR2 reads SASEGT. The CDR3 sequence: CASSATLGTENEKLFF. DNA for the CDR3: TGTGCCAGCAGTGCCACCCTCGGGACAGAGAATGAAAAACTGTTTTTT.

The chain employs TRBV11-2 and TRBJ2-1; D is possibly TRBD2 (5 bases). The CDR3 covers 16 residues. Germline values: CDR1 SGHAT, CDR2 FQNNGV. Trimming pared 0 bases from V and 5 bases from J, leaving 14 bases between. Written as DNA, the CDR3 is TGTGCCAGCAGCTTAGATCCATTGAGGGCCCACAATGAGCAGTTCTTC. Its protein product is CASSLDPLRAHNEQFF.

This chain joins TRBV11-2 and TRBJ1-2; TRBD1 might be the D (5 bases). The CDR3 length is 13 residues. Germline V gives CDR1 SGHAT, CDR2 FQNNGV. The germline V and J ends were trimmed by 1 base and 6 bases, with 9 bases remaining between them. The CDR3 loop reads CASSLGTKNGYTF. The CDR3 bases are TGTGCCAGCAGCTTAGGGACAAAAAATGGCTACACCTTC.

The chain joins TRBV11-2 to TRBJ1-6; D is uncertain. V was cut by 5 bases and J by 7 bases, with 9 bases left in between. Germline V lookup: CDR1 SGHAT, CDR2 FQNNGV. The CDR3 loop spans 13 amino acids. CDR3: CASSTVRNSPLHF. CDR3 sequence (DNA): TGTGCCAGCAGCACCGTCAGGAATTCACCCCTCCACTTT.

The rearrangement links TRBV7-3 to TRBJ2-2; 12 bases are a match to TRBD2. Germline CDR1 and CDR2: SGHTA and FQGTGA. The CDR3 is 15 amino acids. V was clipped by 4 bases and J by 7 bases; unmatched bases: 4. Here the CDR3 reads CASSSRTSGNGELFF. The CDR3 coding sequence is TGTGCCAGCAGCTCTAGGACTAGCGGGAACGGGGAGCTGTTTTTT.

This clone has just a few counts. The V and J genes are TRBV7-2 and TRBJ1-6, with 7 bases fitting TRBD1. Trimming at V came to 1 base and at J to 9 bases, leaving 6 bases not matched to a gene. The CDR3 consists of 15 residues. Germline CDR1 SGHTA, CDR2 FQGNSA. CDR3: CASSLVQGHGSPLHF. The CDR3 coding sequence is TGTGCCAGCAGCTTAGTACAGGGGCACGGTTCACCCCTCCACTTT. The entire variable domain, with the rest obtained from reference TRBV7-2 and TRBJ1-6, is as follows: GAGVSQSPSNKVTEKGKDVELRCDPISGHTALYWYRQSLGQGLEFLIYFQGNSAPDKSGLPSDRFSAERTGGSVSTLTIQRTQQEDSAVYLCASSLVQGHGSPLHFGNGTRLTVT.

The rearrangement links TRBV11-2 to TRBJ2-3, with TRBD1 as a possible D gene (6 bases). CDR3 size: 14 residues. The germline gives CDR1 SGHAT, CDR2 FQNNGV. V was clipped by 5 bases and J by 1 base, with 10 bases between them. CDR3 sequence reads: CASSPWTGTDTQYF. The CDR3 DNA reads TGTGCCAGCAGCCCGTGGACAGGCACAGATACGCAGTATTTT.

This rearrangement joins TRBV10-3 to TRBJ2-3; 12 nucleotides agree with TRBD1. CDR1 and CDR2 from the germline V gene are ENHRY and SYGVKD. Trimming removed 6 bases from V and 4 bases from J; junction bases left unmatched: 2. CDR3 size: 14 residues. The CDR3 DNA sequence: TGTGCCATCAGAGGGACAGGGGGCGCAGATACGCAGTATTTT. It is translated as CAIRGTGGADTQYF.

The V call is TRBV4-3, the J call TRBJ1-3; perhaps TRBD1 as D (6 bases). Deletions cut 2 bases from V and 6 bases from J, with 17 bases between. The CDR3 is 16 residues long. Germline-derived CDR1 and CDR2 are LGHNA and YSLEER. CDR3 nucleotide sequence: TGCGCCAGCAGCCAATCCTACGGACAGCACACAAACACCATATATTTT. As protein: CASSQSYGQHTNTIYF.

V usage is TRBV2 and J usage is TRBJ2-7; a possible D gene is TRBD2 (6 bases). Germline loops: CDR1 SNHLY, CDR2 FYNNEI. CDR3 length: 15 amino acids. Trimming removed 5 bases from V and 6 bases from J, with 20 bases in between. Here the CDR3 DNA reads TGTGCCAGCAGTCTTACTGGACTGGGGGGAAGCGAGCAGTACTTC. This gives the protein CASSLTGLGGSEQYF.

This clone was observed once. This chain links TRBV27 with TRBJ1-2; D is possibly TRBD1 (6 bases). V lost 2 bases to trimming and J lost 4 bases, with 8 bases between them. Germline-derived CDR1 and CDR2 are MNHEY and SMNVEV (reference sequence). This CDR3 comprises 13 residues. CDR3 in amino acids: CASSLGTSYGYTF. CDR3 in DNA: TGTGCCAGCAGTTTAGGGACAAGCTATGGCTACACCTTC.

This clone was detected a few times. The chain carries TRBV30 and TRBJ2-1, with D unclear. This CDR3 has 13 amino acids. From germline, CDR1 is GTSNPN and CDR2 SVGIG (reference sequence). V lost 2 bases and J lost 0, with 5 bases in between. The CDR3 sequence: CAWSLSSYNEQFF. CDR3 sequence (DNA): TGTGCCTGGAGTCTAAGCTCCTACAATGAGCAGTTCTTC.

This clone was picked up a small number of times. This chain links TRBV19 with TRBJ1-2, with TRBD1 matching over 7 bases. The length of the CDR3 is 16 residues. Germline V gives CDR1 LNHDA, CDR2 SQIVND (reference sequence). V trimming: 5 bases; J trimming: 0 bases; junction bases outside the gene matches: 9. The CDR3 DNA sequence: TGTGCCAGTAGTGTCACAGGGGTGTCCACTAACTATGGCTACACCTTC. Encoded protein: CASSVTGVSTNYGYTF.

The gene calls are TRBV5-4 and TRBJ2-7; TRBD2 matches at 10 bases. The V gene end was trimmed by 4 bases and the J gene end by 5 bases; junction bases not matched to a gene: 9. In germline, CDR1 is SGHNT, CDR2 YYREEE (reference sequence). The CDR3 has 15 residues. The CDR3 DNA sequence: TGTGCCAGCAGCCAACCGGGACTAGCGACCCACGAGCAGTACTTC. It is translated as CASSQPGLATHEQYF.

This sequence joins TRBV19 and TRBJ2-3; no firm D call. The CDR3 consists of 15 residues. The V gene lost 2 bases and the J gene lost 0 bases, with 9 bases spanning the gap. The V gene's germline CDR1 is LNHDA and CDR2 SQIVND (reference sequence). The CDR3 protein is CASSIQVSSTDTQYF. In nucleotides, the CDR3 is TGTGCCAGTAGTATACAGGTGTCTAGCACAGATACGCAGTATTTT.